This T cell receptor beta chain appears in the sequencing data of a study of identical twins. Via MiXCR, TCRdb re-called the 5' RACE reads, giving one row per CDR3 protein. The sample has 550,000 to 700,000 distinct CDR3 sequences, around 9.6% seen once. Overall study results and limits: High-abundance cord blood beta clonotypes had fewer insertions; memory repertoires showed none. Models predicted less out-of-frame TCR alpha sharing in monozygotic twins than was found. Possibly, invariant MAIT and iNKT cells partly confounded zero-insertion analyses. Interpretation of the results relied on cross-sectional statistical analysis and not on following the same donors.

Per germline, CDR1 LGHDT and CDR2 YNNKEL (reference sequence). There are 13 residues in the CDR3. Trimming shortened V by 5 bases and J by 4 bases, and 12 bases separated the two germline ends. There are a few counts of this clonotype. What it binds is unknown. This sample also appeared in a second study, on yellow fever vaccine responses in identical twins.

Sequencing was done on a sample of PBMCs. This clonotype originated in a woman under 30 in good health. The rearrangement joins TRBV3-1 to TRBJ2-7, with D possibly being TRBD1 (5 bases). This chain's CDR3 is CASSYRQLYEQYF. In DNA, the CDR3 is TGTGCCAGCAGCTACCGACAGCTTTACGAGCAGTACTTC.